These 7 T cell receptor beta chains originate from one sample sequenced in a study of identifying expanded T cells in peripheral blood. Repertoires were generated with immunoSEQ multiplex PCR, while TCRdb's copy carries only in-frame clones and drops some. The sample lists about 130,000 clones; 75% to 90% were seen once. Sample: blood. These receptor sequences come from a person between 18 and 69 years old in good health.

This sequence joins TRBV6-1 and TRBJ1-2; tentatively, D is TRBD1 (6 bases). With 8 bases removed from V and 6 bases from J, the gap between germline ends came to 22 bases. This CDR3 comprises 15 residues. Germline V CDR1 and CDR2: MNHNS, SASEGT. The CDR3 loop reads CASGRQRTGANGYTF. CDR3 DNA sequence: TGTGCCAGCGGGCGGCAGCGAACGGGGGCTAATGGCTACACCTTC.

A word on this clone: Other DNA variants within this sample encode the same CDR3. J is TRBJ2-1 and V is TRBV6-1, with D hard to call. Trimming removed 5 bases from V and 2 bases from J, with 7 bases in between. The CDR3 runs to 13 residues. From germline, CDR1 is MNHNS and CDR2 SASEGT. This CDR3 is CASSLGTYNEQFF. CDR3 nucleotide sequence: TGTGCCAGCAGTTTAGGGACCTACAATGAGCAGTTCTTC.

The rearrangement uses TRBV6-6 and TRBJ2-7; D is possibly TRBD2 (6 bases). Germline CDR1 reads MNHNY; CDR2 reads SVGAGI (reference sequence). The V and J ends lost 6 bases and 3 bases respectively, with 18 bases between them. The CDR3 contains 15 residues. For the CDR3, the DNA is TGTGCCAGCAGGCGACGGCCGGAGGGGAGCTACGAGCAGTACTTC. As protein: CASRRRPEGSYEQYF.

This clone was seen a few times. The chain has TRBV7-9 and TRBJ1-2; TRBD1 matches 7 bases. The CDR3 runs to 13 residues. The V gene's germline CDR1 is SEHNR and CDR2 FQNEAQ (reference sequence). With V trimmed by 3 bases and J by 8 bases, 6 bases remained unmatched. The CDR3 bases are TGTGCCAGCAGCTTCGAGGGGGCGCGCGGCTACACCTTC. This gives the protein CASSFEGARGYTF.

This clone appeared a few times. This rearrangement joins TRBV5-1 to TRBJ1-2; D is possibly TRBD1 (5 bases). The CDR3 has 13 residues. Deletions cut 2 bases from V and 8 bases from J, with 13 bases between. CDR1 is SGHRS and CDR2 is YFSETQ in the germline V gene. The CDR3 region is CASSFGGEGGYTF. CDR3 DNA: TGCGCCAGCAGCTTTGGAGGGGAAGGAGGCTACACCTTC.

The chain joins TRBV28 to TRBJ2-6; possible D gene TRBD1, 5 bases. Germline V gene sequence: CDR1 MDHEN, CDR2 SYDVKM. This CDR3 is built from 16 residues. The ends were cut back, 3 bases at V and 3 bases at J, with 12 bases in the middle. The CDR3 region has the DNA TGTGCCAGCAGTTTTATCAGGGCCAATGGGGCCAACGTCCTGACTTTC. It yields the protein CASSFIRANGANVLTF. Drawing the rest from reference TRBV28 and TRBJ2-6, the complete variable domain is DVKVTQSSRYLVKRTGEKVFLECVQDMDHENMFWYRQDPGLGLRLIYFSYDVKMKEKGDIPEGYSVSREKKERFSLILESASTNQTSMYLCASSFIRANGANVLTFGAGSRLTVL.

The chain couples TRBV5-4 to TRBJ2-3, with D perhaps TRBD1 (6 bases). Germline loops: CDR1 SGHNT, CDR2 YYREEE (reference sequence). CDR3 length: 15 amino acids. The V gene lost 0 bases and the J gene lost 3 bases, with 11 bases spanning the gap. CDR3: CASSLGGLFTDTQYF. The CDR3 DNA sequence: TGTGCCAGCAGCTTGGGGGGGCTGTTTACAGATACGCAGTATTTT.